This section outlines one T cell receptor (beta chain) sequence together with its context. The ends were cut back, 3 bases at V and 0 bases at J, with 13 bases in the middle. Germline V gives CDR1 SGHDT, CDR2 YYEEEE. The CDR3 consists of 16 residues. This sample was included in a study of blood T cell repertoires in COVID-19. Sequencing was performed with immunoSEQ multiplex PCR; in TCRdb, only in-frame clones are kept and a portion is missing. Among approximately 220,000 clones, about 80% were seen once, and the ten largest hold under 1.5%. This rearrangement joins TRBV5-6 to TRBJ1-3, with D tentatively TRBD1 (5 bases). This sequence was found in a woman between 40 and 50 years old with acute COVID-19. Sequencing used PBMCs or T cells enriched from blood (not recorded which). The chain's CDR3 is CASSWGRGSSGNTIYF. The CDR3 DNA sequence: TGTGCCAGCAGCTGGGGCCGGGGGAGCTCTGGAAACACCATATATTTT.